This TCR beta chain was documented in a study of T cells and Merkel cell carcinoma outcomes. V lost 3 bases, J lost 0 bases, and 11 bases lay in between. There are 16 residues in the CDR3. Germline V gene sequence: CDR1 KGHSH, CDR2 LQKENI. Study-level findings and limits: Merkel cell carcinoma outcomes were reportedly predicted by repertoire and T-cell density.

Data came from immunoSEQ multiplex PCR; TCRdb stores just in-frame clones and leaves some out. The sample holds about 9,200 clones; roughly 84% are singletons and the top ten take 2% to 3%. With regard to this clone: The antigen is not known.

The chain links TRBV18 to TRBJ1-4; maybe TRBD1 (5 bases). The source material was tumor tissue from Merkel cell carcinoma. The TCR sequence derives from a human donor with Merkel cell carcinoma. The CDR3 region has the DNA TGTGCCAGCTCACCGGCAGGGAAGTCAACTAATGAAAAACTGTTTTTT. It encodes CASSPAGKSTNEKLFF.